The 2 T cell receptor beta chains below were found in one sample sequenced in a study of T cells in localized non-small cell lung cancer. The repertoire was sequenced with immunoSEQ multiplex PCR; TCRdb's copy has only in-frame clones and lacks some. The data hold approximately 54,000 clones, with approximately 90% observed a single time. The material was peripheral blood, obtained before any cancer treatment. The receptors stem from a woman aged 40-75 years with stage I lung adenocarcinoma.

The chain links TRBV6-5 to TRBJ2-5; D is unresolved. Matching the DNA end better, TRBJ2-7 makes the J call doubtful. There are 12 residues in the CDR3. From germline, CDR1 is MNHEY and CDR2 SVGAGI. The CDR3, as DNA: TGTGCCAGCAGTTCATTCTCCTACGAGCAGTACTTC. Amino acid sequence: CASSSFSYEQYF.

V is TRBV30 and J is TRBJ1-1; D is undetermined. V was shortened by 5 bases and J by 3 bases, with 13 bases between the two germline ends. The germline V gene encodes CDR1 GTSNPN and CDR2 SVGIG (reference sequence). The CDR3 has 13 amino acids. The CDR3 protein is CAWETVADTEAFF. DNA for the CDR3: TGTGCCTGGGAAACAGTCGCCGACACTGAAGCTTTCTTT.